Listed below are T cell receptor beta chains from one sample, sequenced in a study of T cell changes during pregnancy in multiple sclerosis. The table came from immunoSEQ multiplex PCR; TCRdb's copy has only in-frame clones and leaves some out. In the table there are tens of thousands of clones, 90% to 95% of which are singletons. Sample: CD4+ T cells from peripheral blood mononuclear cells, taken in the second trimester of pregnancy. All receptors derive from a female donor with multiple sclerosis, enrolled in a pregnancy study. Both conserved end residues are part of each CDR3. The D gene is left open where the match is weak. The size field is filled for only some rows; it gives once, few, many or a size class.

V gene,J gene,D gene,clone size,CDR3 DNA,CDR3 protein
TRBV10-3,TRBJ2-3,TRBD1,NA,TGTGCCTCCCGACAGGGGCAGGGAGATACGCAGTATTTT,CASRQGQGDTQYF
TRBV9,TRBJ1-4,TRBD1,few,TGTGCCAGCAGCGCTGGACAGGGTAATGAAAAACTGTTTTTT,CASSAGQGNEKLFF
TRBV15,TRBJ1-6,TRBD1,NA,TGTGCCACCAGCAGTTTACAGGGGGCGCCGGGCTCCTATAATTCACCCCTCCACTTT,CATSSLQGAPGSYNSPLHF
TRBV29-1,TRBJ2-2,NA,NA,TGCAGCGTTGAAGAGTTGCGGACTACCGCGAACACCGGGGAGCTGTTTTTT,CSVEELRTTANTGELFF
TRBV18,TRBJ2-3,NA,NA,TGTGCCAGCTCACCCCGGGACACAGATACGCAGTATTTT,CASSPRDTDTQYF
TRBV7-2,TRBJ1-5,NA,NA,TGTGCCAGCAATCATCGGGGGAGCAATCAGCCCCAGCATTTT,CASNHRGSNQPQHF
TRBV11-2,TRBJ1-1,NA,NA,TGTGCCAGCAGCCGGGACTTGAACACTGAAGCTTTCTTT,CASSRDLNTEAFF
TRBV29-1,TRBJ2-2,NA,NA,TGCAGCGTTGAAGGTTTAAGGGGCCCGACGAACACCGGGGAGCTGTTTTTT,CSVEGLRGPTNTGELFF
TRBV27,TRBJ1-2,TRBD1,few,TGTGCCAGCAGCTCCAAGGGACAGAGGACTAACTATGGCTACACCTTC,CASSSKGQRTNYGYTF
TRBV5-6,TRBJ2-5,TRBD2,NA,TGTGCCAGCAGCTGGGGGACTAGCGGGGGGGAGACCCAGTACTTC,CASSWGTSGGETQYF
TRBV5-1,TRBJ1-2,TRBD1,NA,TGCGCCAGCGGGGACAGGGGGTCTTATGGCTACACCTTC,CASGDRGSYGYTF
TRBV18,TRBJ2-7,NA,NA,TGTGCCAGCTCACCACAGGGGAACTCCTACGAGCAGTACTTC,CASSPQGNSYEQYF